A single sample is the source of the 21 T cell receptor beta chains below, sequenced in a study of blood T cell repertoires in COVID-19. Measured with immunoSEQ multiplex PCR; TCRdb has only the in-frame clones, and not every one. The sample holds fewer than 300,000 clones, roughly 79% seen once. Sequencing was carried out using peripheral blood. Source of these receptors: a woman aged 55-69 years with active or convalescent COVID-19.

This rearrangement joins TRBV7-9 to TRBJ1-4, with TRBD1 as a possible D gene (6 bases). Trimming shortened V by 5 bases and J by 3 bases, and 10 bases separated the two germline ends. The CDR3 totals 14 residues. Germline CDR1 and CDR2: SEHNR and FQNEAQ (reference sequence). As DNA, the CDR3 is TGTGCCAGCAGCCGGGACATTTCTAATGAAAAACTGTTTTTT. It encodes CASSRDISNEKLFF. The full variable domain, in which reference TRBV7-9 and TRBJ1-4 provide the parts outside the CDR3, is DTGVSQNPRHKITKRGQNVTFRCDPISEHNRLYWYRQTLGQGPEFLTYFQNEAQLEKSRLLSDRFSAERPKGSFSTLEIQRTEQGDSAMYLCASSRDISNEKLFFGSGTQLSVL.

This chain connects TRBV10-3 to TRBJ2-1; TRBD2 agrees at 9 bases. The germline gives CDR1 ENHRY, CDR2 SYGVKD. The J segment lost 4 bases and the V segment lost 8 bases, leaving 12 bases of the junction unmatched. There are 16 residues in the CDR3. The CDR3 spells CAIRGARGGEYNEQFF. CDR3 coding DNA: TGTGCCATCCGCGGGGCGCGGGGGGGGGAGTACAATGAGCAGTTCTTC.

For the CDR3, the DNA is TGCGCCAGCGCCCCCCCCGGGACGAACACCGGGGAGCTGTTTTTT. As protein: CASAPPGTNTGELFF. The J gene is TRBJ2-2, the V gene TRBV5-1, with D possibly matching TRBD2 (5 bases). The CDR3 totals 15 residues. Trimming left V 7 bases short and J 0 bases short, with 13 bases between. Germline-derived CDR1 and CDR2 are SGHRS and YFSETQ.

This chain uses TRBV12-3 or TRBV12-4 with TRBJ1-2; 7 bases align to TRBD1. The V and J ends lost 4 bases and 8 bases, in that order; junction bases with no gene match: 7. The CDR3 sequence is 13 residues long. DNA for the CDR3: TGTGCCAGCAGTTCCGGGACAGTATGGGGCTACACCTTC. Its protein product is CASSSGTVWGYTF.

The chain recombines TRBV5-6 with TRBJ1-3; a weak D match, TRBD1 (5 bases). From germline, CDR1 is SGHDT and CDR2 YYEEEE. CDR3 length equals 14 residues. The V end lost 4 bases, the J end lost 3 bases, and 11 bases lay between the germline ends. As DNA, the CDR3 is TGTGCCAGCAGCCTTCGGGGGAGTGGAAACACCATATATTTT. Encoded protein: CASSLRGSGNTIYF. Full variable domain (rest looked up from reference TRBV5-6 and TRBJ1-3): DAGVTQSPTHLIKTRGQQVTLRCSPKSGHDTVSWYQQALGQGPQFIFQYYEEEERQRGNFPDRFSGHQFPNYSSELNVNALLLGDSALYLCASSLRGSGNTIYFGEGSWLTVV.

The CDR3 region has the DNA TGTGCCAGCAGTTACTCGGGGGCCATTAGCGGGGTTGGAGATACGCAGTATTTT. This sequence encodes CASSYSGAISGVGDTQYF. This chain joins TRBV6-2 or TRBV6-3 and TRBJ2-3, with TRBD2 matching 8 bases. Germline CDR1 MNHEY, CDR2 SVGEGT. The CDR3 is 18 amino acids. V dropped 0 bases and J dropped 5; count of bases not matched to a gene: 13.

V usage is TRBV19 and J usage is TRBJ1-5, with D uncertain. Trimming took 3 bases from V and 7 from J, leaving 7 bases between them. CDR3 length: 12 amino acids. The germline CDR1 and CDR2 sequences are LNHDA and SQIVND (reference sequence). Written as DNA, the CDR3 is TGTGCCAGTAGTATTGAGCTACAGCCCCAGCATTTT. This sequence encodes CASSIELQPQHF.

This CDR3 is CASKTGYQETQYF. The CDR3 DNA reads TGTGCCAGTAAGACAGGGTACCAAGAGACCCAGTACTTC. The J gene is TRBJ2-5, the V gene TRBV19, with 7 positions matching TRBD1. The V gene end was trimmed by 7 bases and the J gene end by 0 bases; junction bases not matched to a gene: 2. Germline V CDR1 and CDR2: LNHDA, SQIVND (reference sequence). The CDR3 loop spans 13 amino acids.

The chain uses TRBV5-5 and TRBJ2-1; TRBD2 agrees at 11 bases. This CDR3 is 17 amino acids long. The V gene end was trimmed by 6 bases and the J gene end by 8 bases; junction bases not matched to a gene: 16. The germline gives CDR1 SGHKS, CDR2 YYEKEE (reference sequence). The CDR3 sequence is CASILASGGRLRDEQFF. DNA for the CDR3: TGTGCCAGCATCCTAGCTAGCGGGGGGCGACTGAGGGATGAGCAGTTCTTC.

Points on this clone: At one end the junction does not follow the germline gene, possibly because of a read error. The V and J genes are TRBV25-1 and TRBJ1-2, with 8 bases identical to TRBD1. Germline V CDR1 and CDR2: MGHDK, SYGVNS. The CDR3 has 14 amino acids. CDR3 in amino acids: CASRRTGYDYGYTF. DNA for the CDR3: TGTGCCAGCAGGAGGACAGGGTATGACTATGGCTACACTTTC.

This rearrangement joins TRBV6-6 to TRBJ2-1, with TRBD1 matching over 8 bases. The CDR3 loop spans 11 amino acids. Germline V lookup: CDR1 MNHNY, CDR2 SVGAGI (reference sequence). V dropped 5 bases and J dropped 11; count of bases not matched to a gene: 2. The CDR3 loop is CASSDRGKQFF. For the CDR3, the DNA is TGTGCCAGCAGTGACAGGGGCAAGCAGTTCTTC.

Here the CDR3 DNA reads TGTGCCATCAGTGATCCCGGACAGGGATCGACATACAATGAGCAGTTCTTC. This sequence encodes CAISDPGQGSTYNEQFF. This chain uses TRBV10-3 with TRBJ2-1, with 8 bases aligning to TRBD1. The CDR3 runs to 17 residues. Germline values: CDR1 ENHRY, CDR2 SYGVKD. V lost 3 bases and J lost 4; bases outside the gene matches: 11.

The genes are TRBV5-4 and TRBJ2-3; possible D gene TRBD2, 6 bases. V lost 3 bases, J lost 5 bases, and 19 bases lay in between. CDR1 SGHNT and CDR2 YYREEE come from the germline V gene (reference sequence). There are 16 residues in the CDR3. DNA for the CDR3: TGTGCCAGCAGCTGGTCACCAGGGACTGGTTTAGATACGCAGTATTTT. Residues: CASSWSPGTGLDTQYF.

This clone was counted a single time. The chain is built from TRBV4-2 and TRBJ2-3, with 11 bases matching TRBD2. Looked up from germline, CDR1 is LGHNA and CDR2 is YNFKEQ. Trimming removed 4 bases from V and 0 bases from J; junction bases left unmatched: 0. CDR3 length equals 15 residues. CDR3 protein: CASSPSGGSTDTQYF. CDR3 coding DNA: TGTGCCAGCAGCCCTAGCGGGGGGAGCACAGATACGCAGTATTTT.

The chain carries TRBV6-5 and TRBJ2-5, with 10 bases lining up with TRBD2. V trimming: 2 bases; J trimming: 1 base; junction bases outside the gene matches: 4. The germline V gene has CDR1 MNHEY and CDR2 SVGAGI. This CDR3 comprises 16 residues. Here the CDR3 DNA reads TGTGCCAGCAGTTACACTAGCGGGGTGATCCAAGAGACCCAGTACTTC. Translating gives CASSYTSGVIQETQYF.

This CDR3 is CASSYSPGTGGPEAFF. The CDR3 DNA is TGTGCCAGCAGTTACTCGCCGGGGACAGGGGGACCTGAAGCTTTCTTT. This sequence joins TRBV6-5 and TRBJ1-1; 11 bases agree with TRBD1. V lost 0 bases to trimming and J lost 6 bases; unmatched junction nucleotides: 6. This CDR3 is 16 amino acids long. Germline values: CDR1 MNHEY, CDR2 SVGAGI.

The V call is TRBV5-6, the J call TRBJ1-1; 7 bases are shared with TRBD1. With V trimmed by 4 bases and J by 0 bases, 3 bases remained unmatched. Germline CDR1 reads SGHDT; CDR2 reads YYEEEE. The CDR3 is 14 residues long. The CDR3 nucleotides read TGTGCCAGCAGCGCGGGACAGTTGAACACTGAAGCTTTCTTT. Translation gives CASSAGQLNTEAFF. Using reference TRBV5-6 and TRBJ1-1 for the parts outside the CDR3, the full variable domain is DAGVTQSPTHLIKTRGQQVTLRCSPKSGHDTVSWYQQALGQGPQFIFQYYEEEERQRGNFPDRFSGHQFPNYSSELNVNALLLGDSALYLCASSAGQLNTEAFFGQGTRLTVV.

V usage is TRBV7-9 and J usage is TRBJ1-6; the D is unclear. Deletions cut 4 bases from V and 8 bases from J, with 15 bases between. The CDR3 contains 15 residues. CDR1 and CDR2 from the germline V gene are SEHNR and FQNEAQ (reference sequence). The DNA for the CDR3 is TGTGCCAGCAGCTCCGGGAGAGAGTGGGATTCACCCCTCCACTTT. Translating gives CASSSGREWDSPLHF.

The chain's CDR3 is CASSPFGPLYNEQFF. The CDR3 DNA is TGTGCCAGCAGCCCTTTTGGGCCTCTTTACAATGAGCAGTTCTTC. The V gene is TRBV16, the J gene TRBJ2-1, with D hard to call. The V and J ends lost 4 bases and 4 bases respectively, with 14 bases between them. The CDR3 loop spans 15 amino acids. The germline V gene encodes CDR1 KGHSY and CDR2 FQNENV.

This chain links TRBV19 with TRBJ1-1, with 7 bases fitting TRBD1. Germline CDR1 is LNHDA and CDR2 is SQIVND (reference sequence). The CDR3 contains 15 residues. V shed 1 base, J shed 2 bases, and the junction held 4 bases outside the gene matches. In nucleotides, the CDR3 is TGTGCCAGTAGTATAGTTCACAGGGGTAACACTGAAGCTTTCTTT. Residues: CASSIVHRGNTEAFF. Supplemented by reference TRBV19 and TRBJ1-1, the full variable domain reads DGGITQSPKYLFRKEGQNVTLSCEQNLNHDAMYWYRQDPGQGLRLIYYSQIVNDFQKGDIAEGYSVSREKKESFPLTVTSAQKNPTAFYLCASSIVHRGNTEAFFGQGTRLTVV.

V gene TRBV30 combines with J gene TRBJ1-2; the match to TRBD1 covers 10 bases. The CDR3 length is 17 residues. Unmatched junction bases numbered 14, after V lost 0 bases and J lost 7 bases. Germline V gene data show CDR1 as GTSNPN and CDR2 as SVGIG (reference sequence). CDR3 amino acids: CAWSVPAGTGEVAGYTF. The CDR3 bases are TGTGCCTGGAGTGTACCCGCCGGGACAGGGGAGGTGGCTGGCTACACCTTC.